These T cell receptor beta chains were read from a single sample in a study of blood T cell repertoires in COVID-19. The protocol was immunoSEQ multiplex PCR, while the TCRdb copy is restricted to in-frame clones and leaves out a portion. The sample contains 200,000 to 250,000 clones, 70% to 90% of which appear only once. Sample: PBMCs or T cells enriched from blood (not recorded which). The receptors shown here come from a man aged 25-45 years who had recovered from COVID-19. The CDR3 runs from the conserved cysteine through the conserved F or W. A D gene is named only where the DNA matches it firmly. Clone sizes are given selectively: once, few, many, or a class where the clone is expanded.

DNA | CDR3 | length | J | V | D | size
TGTGCCAGCAGCCTTCACAGGCTTGAAGCTTTCTTT | CASSLHRLEAFF | 12 | TRBJ1-1 | TRBV7-8 | - | -
TGCAGCGTTGAAGGCGAACTAGCCCTCCCCTACAATGAGCAGTTCTTC | CSVEGELALPYNEQFF | 16 | TRBJ2-1 | TRBV29-1 | - | -
TGTGCCAGCAGCTTAGTAGCAGTTAGCACAGATACGCAGTATTTT | CASSLVAVSTDTQYF | 15 | TRBJ2-3 | TRBV7-6 | - | -
TGTGCCAGCAGTGATGAACAGGTGTCCTCTGGAAACACCATATATTTT | CASSDEQVSSGNTIYF | 16 | TRBJ1-3 | TRBV2 | - | once
TGTGCCAGCAGCGAAGGGGGCATTGAGCAGTTCTTC | CASSEGGIEQFF | 12 | TRBJ2-1 | TRBV3-1/TRBV3-2 | TRBD1 | -
TGCGCCAGCAGCTCCCCCGCCGGGTCCCTGAGGAGCAATGAGCAGTTCTTC | CASSSPAGSLRSNEQFF | 17 | TRBJ2-1 | TRBV5-1 | - | once
TGTGCCAGCGCCGGACAGGGCGGCACCGGGGAGCTGTTTTTT | CASAGQGGTGELFF | 14 | TRBJ2-2 | TRBV7-9 | TRBD1 | -
TGTGCCTGGAGCACATTGGGACAGGGGAACACTGAAGCTTTCTTT | CAWSTLGQGNTEAFF | 15 | TRBJ1-1 | TRBV30 | TRBD1 | -
TGCGCCAGCAGCCAAGCCACAGGGACGGCGAAAGGCTACACCTTC | CASSQATGTAKGYTF | 15 | TRBJ1-2 | TRBV4-1 | - | -
TGTGCCAGCAGCGTAGGAGGGTCAGAGGATGAAAAACTGTTTTTT | CASSVGGSEDEKLFF | 15 | TRBJ1-4 | TRBV9 | - | -
TGCGCCAGCAGCTTTTTGGGTGAGGGCTACGAGCAGTACTTC | CASSFLGEGYEQYF | 14 | TRBJ2-7 | TRBV5-1 | - | -
TGTGCCAGCTCACCAAACAGGGTCACAGATACGCAGTATTTT | CASSPNRVTDTQYF | 14 | TRBJ2-3 | TRBV18 | - | -
TGCAGTGCTAGTGGGCTGGAGGAAAAACTGTTTTTT | CSASGLEEKLFF | 12 | TRBJ1-4 | TRBV20-1 | - | -
TGTGCCAGCAGCTTGGCCGGAAGCGGCGATCCCTACACAGATACGCAGTATTTT | CASSLAGSGDPYTDTQYF | 18 | TRBJ2-3 | TRBV5-4 | - | -
TGCGCCAGCACCCCAATTCTAGCGGCGAAAGAACTAGCCAAAAACATTCAGTACTTC | CASTPILAAKELAKNIQYF | 19 | TRBJ2-4 | TRBV10-2 | TRBD2 | -
TGTGCCAGTAGTAAGGGACTGTTTAGGGAGACCCAGTACTTC | CASSKGLFRETQYF | 14 | TRBJ2-5 | TRBV19 | - | -
TGTGCCAGCAGTTATCGTGCAGGCAATTCACCCCTCCACTTT | CASSYRAGNSPLHF | 14 | TRBJ1-6 | TRBV6-5 | - | -
TGCGCCAGCAGTGTACGGATAGCGGGGGGAACCGGGGAGCTGTTTTTT | CASSVRIAGGTGELFF | 16 | TRBJ2-2 | TRBV10-2 | TRBD2 | -
TGTGCCAGCAGCTTAATCGCAGTTAACACTGAAGCTTTCTTT | CASSLIAVNTEAFF | 14 | TRBJ1-1 | TRBV7-2 | - | -
TGTGCCAGCAGCACCGCAGAAGCGCGGAATGAAGCTTTCTTT | CASSTAEARNEAFF | 14 | TRBJ1-1 | TRBV3-1/TRBV3-2 | - | -
TGTGCCAGCAGGGAAGGAGAAGAGACCCAGTACTTC | CASREGEETQYF | 12 | TRBJ2-5 | TRBV12-3/TRBV12-4 | - | few
TGTGCCTGGAGTGTAGTCCAGAATGAAAAACTGTTTTTT | CAWSVVQNEKLFF | 13 | TRBJ1-4 | TRBV30 | - | -
TGTGCCAGCAGCTTCGACAGGGAAGTAGGTGAAAAACTGTTTTTT | CASSFDREVGEKLFF | 15 | TRBJ1-4 | TRBV5-4 | TRBD1 | -
TGTGCCAGCAGCCAACAAGGGAGCTACGAGCAGTACTTC | CASSQQGSYEQYF | 13 | TRBJ2-7 | TRBV5-5 | - | -
TGCGCCAGCAGCTTGGGGATAGCTGGGACAGGGGTCATGGGGACTAATGAAAAACTGTTTTTT | CASSLGIAGTGVMGTNEKLFF | 21 | TRBJ1-4 | TRBV5-1 | TRBD1 | -